Following are 28 T cell receptor beta chains from one sample sequenced in a study of T cells in Graves' hyperthyroidism and ophthalmopathy. TCR beta CDR3 regions were amplified from RNA. The study used the HTBI primer set for a first-round RT-PCR of the TCR CDR3. MiXCR, run by TCRdb on the multiplex PCR reads, gives a single entry per CDR3 protein. Of fewer than 550,000 distinct CDR3 sequences in the sample, 15% to 19% were seen once. The sequencing input was blood. Receptor source: a woman in her late teens or twenties with Graves' hyperthyroidism.

This clonotype turned up a few times. The V and J genes are TRBV19 and TRBJ1-5, with TRBD1 as a possible D gene (6 bases). V was cut by 3 bases and J by 4 bases, with 16 bases left in between. Germline lookup yields CDR1 LNHDA and CDR2 SQIVND (reference sequence). The CDR3 is 16 amino acids. CDR3 nucleotides: TGTGCCAGTAGTATGGGCACGGGGGCTGGTAATCAGCCCCAGCATTTT. Translating it yields CASSMGTGAGNQPQHF.

This chain joins TRBV3-1 and TRBJ1-3; D call uncertain. The germline V gene has CDR1 LGHDT and CDR2 YNNKEL (reference sequence). The CDR3 has 16 amino acids. Trimming removed 1 base from V and 0 bases from J, with 10 bases in between. CDR3 bases: TGTGCCAGCAGCCAAGGTGGGAGTTTCTCTGGAAACACCATATATTTT. The encoded protein is CASSQGGSFSGNTIYF.

This clonotype was counted many times. This chain uses TRBV28 with TRBJ2-1, with 8 positions matching TRBD2. V lost 10 bases and J lost 7; bases outside the gene matches: 15. CDR1 is MDHEN and CDR2 is SYDVKM in the germline V gene. This CDR3 contains 15 residues. The CDR3 DNA follows: TGTGCCACAAAGATTTCTCTCTTAGCGGGAAATGAGCAGTTCTTC. It translates to CATKISLLAGNEQFF.

This clonotype was seen a few times. The chain joins TRBV9 to TRBJ2-2; D call uncertain. The CDR3 contains 16 residues. The germline V and J ends were trimmed by 0 bases and 0 bases, with 9 bases remaining between them. Germline CDR1 is SGDLS and CDR2 is YYNGEE. Here the CDR3 DNA reads TGTGCCAGCAGCGTAGGTCACTCCGCGAACACCGGGGAGCTGTTTTTT. This sequence encodes CASSVGHSANTGELFF.

This clonotype was observed many times. The V gene is TRBV6-5, the J gene TRBJ2-5; D remains unclear. The germline CDR1 and CDR2 sequences are MNHEY and SVGAGI. The CDR3 contains 16 residues. The germline V and J ends were trimmed by 0 bases and 2 bases, with 13 bases remaining between them. The CDR3 bases are TGTGCCAGCAGTTACTCGATCCTGGGCTATCAAGAGACCCAGTACTTC. It translates to CASSYSILGYQETQYF.

This clonotype was detected ten times or more. The rearrangement links TRBV27 to TRBJ1-2; no definite D call. This CDR3 spans 13 amino acids. Germline V lookup: CDR1 MNHEY, CDR2 SMNVEV (reference sequence). V lost 6 bases and J lost 8, with 16 bases in between. For the CDR3, the DNA is TGTGCCAGCAGCCTTAACCGAGAGCAGGGCTACACCTTC. Translating gives CASSLNREQGYTF.

This clonotype was detected many times. The V and J genes are TRBV5-1 and TRBJ2-7; 7 bases map to TRBD1. The trim removed 0 bases at V and 3 bases at J, leaving 18 bases unmatched. CDR3 length: 19 residues. Germline CDR1 and CDR2: SGHRS and YFSETQ. Here the CDR3 reads CASSLVPRQGPASGYEQYF. CDR3 DNA: TGCGCCAGCAGCTTGGTTCCCCGACAGGGCCCAGCATCAGGCTACGAGCAGTACTTC. Supplemented by reference TRBV5-1 and TRBJ2-7, the full variable domain reads KAGVTQTPRYLIKTRGQQVTLSCSPISGHRSVSWYQQTPGQGLQFLFEYFSETQRNKGNFPGRFSGRQFSNSRSEMNVSTLELGDSALYLCASSLVPRQGPASGYEQYFGPGTRLTVT.

This clonotype was detected ten times or more. The V call is TRBV19, the J call TRBJ1-1; 7 bases match TRBD1. Germline lookup yields CDR1 LNHDA and CDR2 SQIVND (reference sequence). The trim removed 9 bases at V and 4 bases at J, leaving 8 bases unmatched. The CDR3 covers 13 residues. The CDR3 protein is CASRPGQRTEAFF. The CDR3 nucleotides read TGTGCCAGCCGCCCGGGACAGCGCACTGAAGCTTTCTTT.

This clonotype was found a few times. V is TRBV9 and J is TRBJ2-3; 7 bases align to TRBD1. CDR3 size: 15 residues. Germline V CDR1 and CDR2: SGDLS, YYNGEE. Trimming cost V 0 bases and J 2 bases; bases outside gene matches: 3. CDR3 loop: CASSVAGGYTDTQYF. The CDR3 nucleotides read TGTGCCAGCAGCGTAGCAGGGGGATACACAGATACGCAGTATTTT.

This clonotype was counted only a few times. This rearrangement joins TRBV7-9 to TRBJ2-5, with unresolved D. This CDR3 contains 14 residues. Trimming left V 3 bases short and J 5 bases short, with 13 bases between. Germline CDR1 is SEHNR and CDR2 is FQNEAQ (reference sequence). The CDR3 loop is CASSFSQSRETQYF. As DNA, the CDR3 is TGTGCCAGCAGCTTCTCACAGAGCAGGGAGACCCAGTACTTC.

This clonotype has ten or more counts. V gene TRBV28 combines with J gene TRBJ1-2; 12 positions match TRBD1. The ends lost 7 bases at V and 4 bases at J; junction bases unmatched: 13. Germline CDR1 reads MDHEN; CDR2 reads SYDVKM. The CDR3 is 17 residues long. As DNA, the CDR3 is TGTGCCAGCACCATGTCGGGGGGACAGGGGGCCCTCTATGGCTACACCTTC. Residues: CASTMSGGQGALYGYTF.

This clonotype was counted a few times. This chain joins TRBV5-1 and TRBJ2-2; no reliable D call. V lost 4 bases, J lost 6 bases, and 10 bases lay in between. Germline assignment: CDR1 SGHRS and CDR2 YFSETQ. The CDR3 is made up of 13 amino acids. This CDR3 reads CASSLSGAGELFF. The CDR3 DNA reads as TGCGCCAGCAGCCTGTCTGGGGCCGGGGAGCTGTTTTTT. Supplemented by reference TRBV5-1 and TRBJ2-2, the full variable domain reads KAGVTQTPRYLIKTRGQQVTLSCSPISGHRSVSWYQQTPGQGLQFLFEYFSETQRNKGNFPGRFSGRQFSNSRSEMNVSTLELGDSALYLCASSLSGAGELFFGEGSRLTVL.

This clonotype was observed many times. This chain connects TRBV7-2 to TRBJ2-1; D unclear. CDR3 length equals 13 residues. Looked up from germline, CDR1 is SGHTA and CDR2 is FQGNSA. V was clipped by 4 bases and J by 5 bases, with 9 bases between them. The CDR3 DNA is TGTGCCAGCAGCTCCGGCTTCAACAATGAGCAGTTCTTC. Amino acid sequence: CASSSGFNNEQFF.

The chain uses TRBV9 and TRBJ2-7; D is perhaps TRBD2 (6 bases). Trimming took off 3 bases at V and 3 bases at J, with 16 bases between the two ends. This CDR3 comprises 15 residues. The germline V gene encodes CDR1 SGDLS and CDR2 YYNGEE. The chain's CDR3 is CASSAGEAGIYEQYF. As DNA, the CDR3 is TGTGCCAGCAGCGCTGGGGAAGCGGGCATCTACGAGCAGTACTTC.

In its sample, this clonotype was seen many times. The chain recombines TRBV11-2 with TRBJ1-1; a possible D gene is TRBD1 (5 bases). The CDR3 loop spans 14 amino acids. Germline V gives CDR1 SGHAT, CDR2 FQNNGV. V dropped 0 bases and J dropped 4 bases, with 9 bases sitting between them. The CDR3 loop reads CASSLDRVGTEAFF. In DNA form, the CDR3 reads TGTGCCAGCAGCTTAGACAGGGTGGGCACTGAAGCTTTCTTT.

This clonotype was seen only a few times. The genes are TRBV20-1 and TRBJ1-2, with D possibly TRBD1 on 5 matching bases. The V and J ends lost 6 bases and 4 bases respectively, with 24 bases between them. This CDR3 region has 16 residues. The germline gives CDR1 DFQATT, CDR2 SNEGSKA (reference sequence). The CDR3 sequence is CSARSLGQGLGYGYTF. CDR3 coding DNA: TGCAGTGCCAGGAGTCTGGGGCAGGGACTTGGCTATGGCTACACCTTC.

This clonotype was seen more than once but under ten times. The chain couples TRBV6-1 to TRBJ2-1; D is unclear. V lost 7 bases and J lost 3, with 16 bases in between. There are 15 residues in the CDR3. Germline V gene data show CDR1 as MNHNS and CDR2 as SASEGT. The chain's CDR3 is CASTTGGSLYNEQFF. The CDR3 DNA reads TGTGCCAGCACCACGGGCGGTAGCCTCTACAATGAGCAGTTCTTC.

This clonotype was counted a single time. The V gene is TRBV2, the J gene TRBJ2-3; 8 positions agree with TRBD2. The CDR3 runs to 12 residues. The V segment lost 10 bases and the J segment 4 bases; nucleotides outside the gene matches: 4. Germline V CDR1 and CDR2: SNHLY, FYNNEI. This chain's CDR3 is CATRAGADTQYF. In nucleotides, the CDR3 is TGTGCCACCAGAGCGGGGGCAGATACGCAGTATTTT.

In this sample, this clonotype turned up a few times. The genes are TRBV7-9 and TRBJ1-3; TRBD1 is a possible D gene (6 bases). Germline CDR1 reads SEHNR; CDR2 reads FQNEAQ (reference sequence). The CDR3 has 17 residues. Trimming removed 1 base from V and 0 bases from J, with 13 bases in between. Written as DNA, the CDR3 is TGTGCCAGCAGCTTAGTACAGGGACGGCACTCTGGAAACACCATATATTTT. It yields the protein CASSLVQGRHSGNTIYF.

The chain joins TRBV4-1 to TRBJ1-6; maybe TRBD1 (5 bases). V lost 1 base and J 8 bases, leaving 18 bases between the germline ends. This CDR3 has 17 amino acids. Per the germline V gene, CDR1 is MGHRA and CDR2 is YSYEKL. The CDR3 protein is CASSQGIGGKRDSPLHF. CDR3 sequence (DNA): TGCGCCAGCAGCCAAGGGATCGGGGGGAAACGGGATTCACCCCTCCACTTT.

The chain combines TRBV2 with TRBJ1-1, with TRBD1 matching over 7 bases. Germline CDR1 is SNHLY and CDR2 is FYNNEI. Unmatched junction bases numbered 7, after V lost 8 bases and J lost 4 bases. CDR3 length equals 13 residues. CDR3 sequence: CASEGAQTTEAFF. The CDR3 DNA sequence: TGTGCCAGCGAGGGGGCACAAACCACTGAAGCTTTCTTT.

This chain uses TRBV4-1 with TRBJ1-2, with TRBD1 as a possible D gene (6 bases). V was trimmed by 0 bases and J by 4 bases, leaving 12 bases between them. The CDR3 has 15 amino acids. Looked up from germline, CDR1 is MGHRA and CDR2 is YSYEKL. The CDR3 sequence is CASSQDEGDPYGYTF. The CDR3 coding sequence is TGCGCCAGCAGCCAAGATGAGGGGGACCCCTATGGCTACACCTTC.

This clonotype turned up a few times. The chain carries TRBV2 and TRBJ1-4; TRBD1 agrees at 9 bases. The CDR3 totals 15 residues. V dropped 7 bases and J dropped 3; count of bases not matched to a gene: 6. Looked up from germline, CDR1 is SNHLY and CDR2 is FYNNEI. CDR3 region: CASIEDRGANEKLFF. The CDR3, as DNA: TGTGCCAGCATAGAGGACAGGGGCGCTAATGAAAAACTGTTTTTT.

Ten or more counts support this clonotype. The rearrangement links TRBV20-1 to TRBJ1-5, with 8 bases aligning to TRBD1. V gave up 3 bases and J gave up 5 bases; unmatched junction bases: 9. Germline V CDR1 and CDR2: DFQATT, SNEGSKA (reference sequence). CDR3 length equals 15 residues. Here the CDR3 reads CSASRDTGGYQPQHF. The CDR3, as DNA: TGCAGTGCTAGTAGGGACACAGGGGGATATCAGCCCCAGCATTTT.

This clonotype occurred many times. The rearrangement joins TRBV11-2 to TRBJ2-5; no clear D gene. The CDR3 is 15 amino acids. Germline V gene lookup returns CDR1 SGHAT and CDR2 FQNNGV. The ends were cut back, 1 base at V and 3 bases at J, with 12 bases in the middle. CDR3 region: CASSLVGRGEETQYF. The CDR3 bases are TGTGCCAGCAGCTTAGTCGGCAGAGGAGAAGAGACCCAGTACTTC.

This clonotype turned up a few times. The V gene is TRBV12-3 or TRBV12-4, the J gene TRBJ2-2, with TRBD2 matching over 9 bases. V dropped 6 bases and J dropped 7; count of bases not matched to a gene: 12. This CDR3 is 16 amino acids long. The CDR3 is CASRTAGGPRIGELFF. The CDR3 DNA reads TGTGCCAGCAGAACCGCGGGGGGGCCAAGAATCGGGGAGCTGTTTTTT.

This clonotype was seen a handful of times. This chain connects TRBV14 to TRBJ2-5; the D is unclear. CDR1 is SGHDN, CDR2 FVKESK, per germline. CDR3 length: 13 amino acids. V was trimmed by 2 bases and J by 4 bases, leaving 8 bases between them. CDR3 protein: CASSQFLRETQYF. The CDR3, as DNA: TGTGCCAGCAGCCAATTCCTTAGAGAGACCCAGTACTTC.

The genes are TRBV7-9 and TRBJ2-4; D ambiguous. V was clipped by 5 bases and J by 0 bases, with 11 bases between them. The germline V gene has CDR1 SEHNR and CDR2 FQNEAQ (reference sequence). The length of the CDR3 is 15 residues. The CDR3 DNA reads TGTGCCAGCAGCCACGACCGCGGAGCCAAAAACATTCAGTACTTC. It specifies CASSHDRGAKNIQYF.